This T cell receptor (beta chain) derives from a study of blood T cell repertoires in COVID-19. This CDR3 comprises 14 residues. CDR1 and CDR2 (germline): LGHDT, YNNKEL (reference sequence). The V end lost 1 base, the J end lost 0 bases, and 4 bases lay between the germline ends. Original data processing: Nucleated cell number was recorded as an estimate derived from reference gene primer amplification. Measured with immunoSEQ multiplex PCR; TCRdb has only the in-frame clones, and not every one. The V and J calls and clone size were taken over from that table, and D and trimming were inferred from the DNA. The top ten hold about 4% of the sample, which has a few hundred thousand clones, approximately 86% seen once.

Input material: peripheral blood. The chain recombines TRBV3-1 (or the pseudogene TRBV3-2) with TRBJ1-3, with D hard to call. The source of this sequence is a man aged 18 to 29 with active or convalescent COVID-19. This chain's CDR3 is CASSQASSGNTIYF. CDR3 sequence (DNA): TGTGCCAGCAGCCAAGCGAGCTCTGGAAACACCATATATTTT.